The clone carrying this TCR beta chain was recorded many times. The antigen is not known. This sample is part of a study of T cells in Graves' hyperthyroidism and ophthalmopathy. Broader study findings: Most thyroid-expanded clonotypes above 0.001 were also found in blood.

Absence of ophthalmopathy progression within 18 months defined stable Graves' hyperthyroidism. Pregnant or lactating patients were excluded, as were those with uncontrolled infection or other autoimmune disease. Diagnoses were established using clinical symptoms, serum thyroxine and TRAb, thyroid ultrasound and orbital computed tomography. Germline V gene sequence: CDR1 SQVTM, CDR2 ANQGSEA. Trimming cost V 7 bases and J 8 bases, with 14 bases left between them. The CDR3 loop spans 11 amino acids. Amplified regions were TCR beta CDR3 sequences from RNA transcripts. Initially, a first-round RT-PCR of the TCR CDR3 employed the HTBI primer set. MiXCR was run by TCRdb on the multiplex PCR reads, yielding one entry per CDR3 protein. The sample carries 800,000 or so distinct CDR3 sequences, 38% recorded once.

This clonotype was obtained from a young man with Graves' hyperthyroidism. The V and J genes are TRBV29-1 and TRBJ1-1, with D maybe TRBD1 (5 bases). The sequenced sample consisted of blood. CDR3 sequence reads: CSGEVGVEAFF. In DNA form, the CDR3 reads TGCAGCGGGGAGGTGGGGGTCGAAGCTTTCTTT.